This entry features one T cell receptor (beta chain) sequence. The data were taken from a study of early T cells in non-severe SARS-CoV-2 infection. The CDR3 covers 14 residues. Germline V gives CDR1 SQVTM, CDR2 ANQGSEA. Trimming removed 4 bases from V and 6 bases from J; junction bases left unmatched: 9. TCRdb itself ran the 5' RACE reads through MiXCR, one entry per CDR3 protein. This table has around 64,000 distinct CDR3 sequences, approximately 12% appearing once. Sequencing was done on a sample of whole blood. The origin of this receptor is an adult who was a healthcare worker with PCR-confirmed SARS-CoV-2 infection or an uninfected control (not recorded which). The rearrangement links TRBV29-1 to TRBJ2-7; TRBD2 aligns across 10 bases. As DNA, the CDR3 is TGCAGCGTTGTTCCAGCGGGAGGGCCGGTCGAGCAGTACTTC. It encodes CSVVPAGGPVEQYF.